This TCR beta chain was captured in a study of blood T cell repertoires in COVID-19. Libraries were prepared by immunoSEQ multiplex PCR; TCRdb keeps only in-frame clonotypes and omits some of them. Of roughly 140,000 clones listed, approximately 90% are singletons. The germline gives CDR1 KGHDR, CDR2 SFDVKD. V lost 4 bases to trimming and J lost 7 bases; unmatched junction nucleotides: 8. The CDR3 has 15 residues. The receptor was isolated from a middle-aged woman with acute or convalescent COVID-19. The chain carries TRBV24-1 and TRBJ1-2; 10 nucleotides align to TRBD1. The sequenced sample consisted of peripheral blood. The CDR3 reads CATSDSTGGASGYTF. CDR3 nucleotide sequence: TGTGCCACCAGTGACTCGACAGGGGGCGCGTCTGGCTACACCTTC.